Sequencing of this T cell receptor (beta chain) was carried out in a study of T-cell memory formation after mild COVID-19. Study overall: For the most part, TCR clusters were specific to one donor. Findings of the study overall: Researchers report contracting CD4+ clones mostly in CM and EM, with CD8+ clones in EMRA. CD4/CD8 balance characterized clones contracting day 15 to 85, and CD4+ skew characterized later expanders. Some SARS-CoV-2-responding clones were already detected in memory before infection.

The CDR3 has 14 residues. Germline CDR1 SGHVS, CDR2 FNYEAQ. With 5 bases removed from V and 10 bases from J, the gap between germline ends came to 18 bases. TCRdb reprocessed the 5' RACE reads via MiXCR and lists one record per CDR3 protein. The repertoire holds 34,000 or so distinct CDR3 sequences, roughly 7.5% seen once, with just under 30% in the top ten. On this clonotype: Its antigen is not known.

The chain recombines TRBV7-6 with TRBJ2-1; D gene uncertain. The sequencing sample was made of PBMCs or a T cell subset sorted from them (not recorded which). The source is a man between 18 and 35 years old who had mild COVID-19 (a few samples of this study predate the infection). Cell type and time point are not known. The CDR3 loop is CASSPAPPLWEQFF. As DNA, the CDR3 is TGTGCCAGCAGCCCAGCCCCTCCACTCTGGGAGCAGTTCTTC.